This T cell receptor beta chain was documented in a study of blood T cells in healthy people across ages. Together with a sample-barcoded 5' primer, a J-beta primer mix was included in a second PCR lasting about 6 to 11 cycles. Each cDNA molecule carried a tag from a template-switch adaptor that contained 12 random nucleotides. Each CDR3 protein is one row after TCRdb ran MiXCR on the 5' RACE reads. The sample records more than 1 million distinct CDR3 sequences, 40% to 55% being singletons. This CDR3 has 15 residues. J lost 8 bases, V lost 4 bases, and 7 bases had no gene match. The germline V gene has CDR1 MGHRA and CDR2 YSYEKL. This clonotype was seen a few times. Its specificity is not known. The sample providers were healthy Caucasian people from Russia, aged roughly 6 to 90. Drawn from each donor were about 9 milliliters of peripheral blood. Study observations and caveats: Per-million-T-cell TCR beta diversity fell roughly linearly with age.

What was sequenced was blood. The receptor's source is a woman aged 60-75 years in good health. This chain connects TRBV4-1 to TRBJ2-1; TRBD2 matches at 11 bases. The CDR3, as DNA: TGCGCCAGCAGCCTACTAGCGGGAGTCGGGTATGAGCAGTTCTTC. Its translation: CASSLLAGVGYEQFF.